This T cell receptor (beta chain) was sequenced for a study of sequential checkpoint blockade in melanoma. Study context: Each arm's sequence ended with maintenance nivolumab.

The assay was immunoSEQ multiplex PCR, and TCRdb's table has in-frame clones only and misses some. The repertoire holds fewer than 15,000 clones, with around 69% as singletons. Germline values: CDR1 MNHEY, CDR2 SMNVEV (reference sequence). Trimming cost V 8 bases and J 5 bases, with 12 bases left between them. The CDR3 is 13 residues long. Treatment of the sample: randomized to nivolumab then ipilimumab (arm A) or the reverse (arm B). Patients had received no earlier DNA-damaging chemotherapy. From thawed PBMCs, live CD3+CD8+ cells negative for CD19 and CD56 were sorted. The source of this sequence is a human patient with melanoma. Some clones in this sample may be carry-over from other donors' samples. The genes are TRBV27 and TRBJ1-4, with unresolved D. Sequencing was performed on CD8+ T cells sorted from blood (inferred from file names), taken from a patient given nivolumab and ipilimumab in sequence. For the CDR3, the DNA is TGTGCCAGCGCAGCGAGACTAAATGAAAAACTGTTTTTT. Encoded protein: CASAARLNEKLFF.